One and the same sample provided the 2 T cell receptor beta chains below, sequenced in a study of T cells after yellow fever vaccination. MiXCR, applied by TCRdb to the 5' RACE reads, yields one record per CDR3 protein. The sample includes 300,000 or so distinct CDR3 sequences, roughly 13% of them seen just once. This specimen consisted of CD4+ T cells sorted from PBMCs, obtained 45 days after the yellow fever booster vaccination. These receptor sequences come from a man aged 30-40 years who received the YFV17D yellow fever vaccine.

In the case of this clonotype: The junction departs from germline at one end; a sequencing error may be responsible. The chain couples TRBV5-8 to TRBJ2-1; D ambiguous. CDR1 and CDR2 (germline): SGHTS, YDEGEE. This CDR3 contains 13 residues. The CDR3: CAISLGPLYEQFF. CDR3 coding DNA: TGTGCCATCAGCTTGGGTCCCCTCTATGAGCAGTTCTTC.

This clonotype was picked up a small number of times. The chain carries TRBV7-9 and TRBJ2-4; possible D gene TRBD1, 6 bases. The CDR3 extends over 17 amino acids. Germline CDR1 reads SEHNR; CDR2 reads FQNEAQ (reference sequence). The germline V and J ends were trimmed by 5 bases and 1 base, with 18 bases remaining between them. The CDR3 DNA reads TGTGCCAGCAGCCGGATGACAGGAGATCGGGCCAAAAACATTCAGTACTTC. Protein product: CASSRMTGDRAKNIQYF.